This T cell receptor beta chain was sequenced in a study of tumor and adjacent non-tumor tissue in lung cancer. The template was RNA from unsorted bulk tissue. The normal lung tissue was taken more than 3 cm from the tumor edge. Between August and November 2014, newly diagnosed, chemotherapy-naive lung cancer patients underwent thoracic surgery in China. General study findings and limits: Tumor repertoires had a smaller top 100 clone share than normal lung. Tumor TCR diversity, when higher, was linked to shorter survival. Tumor tissue had significantly higher TCR diversity than normal lung.

The count of this clonotype is one. Its antigen is not known. Three rounds of nested PCR, following a modified ARM-PCR protocol, produced the TCRbeta library. TCRdb reprocessed the multiplex PCR reads with MiXCR, giving one entry per CDR3 protein. The table records 90,000 to 100,000 distinct CDR3 sequences, 80% of them present only once. Trimming took off 5 bases at V and 9 bases at J, with 22 bases between the two ends. Germline V gene lookup returns CDR1 SGHAT and CDR2 FQNNGV. This CDR3 has 16 residues. The chain links TRBV11-2 to TRBJ2-2, with D possibly TRBD2 on 6 matching bases. The sample consisted of distant non-tumor lung tissue. The sequence was collected from a man aged 60-69 years with small cell lung cancer. The CDR3 DNA reads TGTGCCAGCAGCCCGCGGGGCGGGTTGAATACCAGGGAGCTGTTTTTT. Its translation is CASSPRGGLNTRELFF.